One sample yielded the 15 T cell receptor beta chains listed below, sequenced in a study of cytomegalovirus exposure and HLA in healthy donors. PCR used 60 Vbeta primers and 13 Jbeta primers. Profiled with immunoSEQ multiplex PCR; TCRdb holds only in-frame clones, not every one. Among tens of thousands of clones listed, 75% to 90% were seen once. Sequencing used PBMCs. These receptors came from a man between 45 and 60 years old in good health and CMV-seropositive.

The chain has TRBV13 and TRBJ2-1, with 12 bases that match TRBD2. This CDR3 contains 17 residues. Trimming removed 4 bases from V and 2 bases from J; junction bases left unmatched: 6. CDR1 is PRHDT and CDR2 is FYEKMQ in the germline V gene (reference sequence). The DNA for the CDR3 is TGTGCCAGCAGCTCTCCCGCTAGCGGGAGGGCCTACAATGAGCAGTTCTTC. Amino acids: CASSSPASGRAYNEQFF.

This rearrangement joins TRBV30 to TRBJ2-1; D gene unclear. Germline-derived CDR1 and CDR2 are GTSNPN and SVGIG (reference sequence). The CDR3 spans 13 residues. Trimming cost V 2 bases and J 4 bases, with 9 bases left between them. CDR3 loop: CAWSLQRYNEQFF. The CDR3 coding sequence is TGTGCCTGGAGTTTACAGAGATACAATGAGCAGTTCTTC.

A word on this clone: Its ends do not fully match the called genes, so a read error is possible. V usage is TRBV7-9 and J usage is TRBJ2-5; TRBD1 is a possible D gene (6 bases). CDR3 length equals 16 residues. Germline V gene lookup returns CDR1 SEHNR and CDR2 FQNEAQ (reference sequence). Here the CDR3 reads CSSSLATGGAGETQYF. The CDR3 DNA follows: TGTTCCAGCAGCCTCGCGACAGGAGGTGCTGGGGAGACCCAGTACTTC. Using reference TRBV7-9 and TRBJ2-5 for the parts outside the CDR3, the full variable domain is DTGVSQNPRHKITKRGQNVTFRCDPISEHNRLYWYRQTLGQGPEFLTYFQNEAQLEKSRLLSDRFSAERPKGSFSTLEIQRTEQGDSAMYLCSSSLATGGAGETQYFGPGTRLLVL.

The J gene is TRBJ1-3, the V gene TRBV5-1; D remains unclear. Trimming stripped 0 bases from V and 0 bases from J, with 13 bases between. Germline loops: CDR1 SGHRS, CDR2 YFSETQ. The CDR3 is made up of 17 amino acids. The CDR3 nucleotides read TGCGCCAGCAGCTTGGCCGACTCGGGAACCTCTGGAAACACCATATATTTT. This encodes CASSLADSGTSGNTIYF.

J is TRBJ1-1 and V is TRBV6-1; 10 nucleotides line up with TRBD1. The V segment lost 5 bases and the J segment 6 bases; nucleotides outside the gene matches: 9. Per the germline V gene, CDR1 is MNHNS and CDR2 is SASEGT. This CDR3 is 15 amino acids long. The CDR3 DNA follows: TGTGCCAGCAGTCATTTGGACAGGGGGGTCGCTGAAGCTTTCTTT. Encoded protein: CASSHLDRGVAEAFF.

This clone was recorded only once. This chain joins TRBV19 and TRBJ2-7, with TRBD1 matching over 7 bases. The CDR3 totals 18 residues. Germline V gene data show CDR1 as LNHDA and CDR2 as SQIVND (reference sequence). V lost 1 base and J lost 0; bases outside the gene matches: 12. In DNA, the CDR3 is TGTGCCAGTAGTATAGGTCTTATGGACAGGACAGTCTCCTACGAGCAGTACTTC. This encodes CASSIGLMDRTVSYEQYF.

The chain is built from TRBV28 and TRBJ1-5, with 11 bases aligning to TRBD1. The CDR3 loop spans 15 amino acids. The germline V gene has CDR1 MDHEN and CDR2 SYDVKM. Trimming cost V 3 bases and J 6 bases; bases outside gene matches: 4. The CDR3 nucleotides are TGTGCCAGCAGTTTTGGACAGGGGGCCGGTCAGCCCCAGCATTTT. It translates to CASSFGQGAGQPQHF.

The chain has TRBV18 and TRBJ1-2; D not certain. Trimming stripped 9 bases from V and 0 bases from J, with 11 bases between. Germline V CDR1 and CDR2: KGHSH, LQKENI. CDR3 size: 13 residues. Here the CDR3 reads CASSEGPNYGYTF. CDR3 nucleotide sequence: TGTGCCAGTTCGGAGGGCCCTAACTATGGCTACACCTTC.

In this sample, this clone turned up a few times. The chain joins TRBV29-1 to TRBJ1-1; possibly TRBD1 for D (6 bases). V dropped 2 bases and J dropped 7 bases, with 14 bases sitting between them. The CDR3 consists of 13 residues. From germline, CDR1 is SQVTM and CDR2 ANQGSEA. CDR3 DNA: TGCAGCGTTGAACGACGACAGGCTCATGAAGCTTTCTTT. It translates to CSVERRQAHEAFF. Using reference TRBV29-1 and TRBJ1-1 for the parts outside the CDR3, the full variable domain is SAVISQKPSRDICQRGTSLTIQCQVDSQVTMMFWYRQQPGQSLTLIATANQGSEATYESGFVIDKFPISRPNLTFSTLTVSNMSPEDSSIYLCSVERRQAHEAFFGQGTRLTVV.

This clone was recorded a few times. This rearrangement joins TRBV5-5 to TRBJ1-4, with TRBD1 matching over 8 bases. V trimming: 0 bases; J trimming: 7 bases; junction bases outside the gene matches: 5. Germline V CDR1 and CDR2: SGHKS, YYEKEE (reference sequence). CDR3 size: 15 residues. As DNA, the CDR3 is TGTGCCAGCAGCTTGGAGGACAGGGAAGGTGAAAAACTGTTTTTT. Translated, it gives CASSLEDREGEKLFF. Together with reference TRBV5-5 and TRBJ1-4, the CDR3 gives the full variable domain: DAGVTQSPTHLIKTRGQQVTLRCSPISGHKSVSWYQQVLGQGPQFIFQYYEKEERGRGNFPDRFSARQFPNYSSELNVNALLLGDSALYLCASSLEDREGEKLFFGSGTQLSVL.

This clone was seen more than once but under ten times. The chain has TRBV5-6 and TRBJ1-1; D gene unclear. Germline V gene sequence: CDR1 SGHDT, CDR2 YYEEEE. CDR3 length: 18 residues. The V end lost 0 bases, the J end lost 0 bases, and 18 bases lay between the germline ends. The DNA of the CDR3 is TGTGCCAGCAGCTTGGAAGTTCGGGGTGCCTTCATGAACACTGAAGCTTTCTTT. Its protein product is CASSLEVRGAFMNTEAFF.

In this sample, this clone turned up a few times. The V gene is TRBV7-2, the J gene TRBJ1-2; a weak D match, TRBD1 (6 bases). The length of the CDR3 is 13 residues. CDR1 is SGHTA, CDR2 FQGNSA, per germline. The V end lost 5 bases, the J end lost 6 bases, and 13 bases lay between the germline ends. CDR3 sequence reads: CASSPNRAHGYTF. The CDR3, as DNA: TGTGCCAGCAGCCCTAACAGGGCCCATGGCTACACCTTC.

The gene calls are TRBV19 and TRBJ1-5; a weak D match, TRBD1 (6 bases). Germline values: CDR1 LNHDA, CDR2 SQIVND (reference sequence). The CDR3 is 15 residues long. Trimming pared 4 bases from V and 0 bases from J, leaving 10 bases between. The CDR3 sequence is CASSTRGSSNQPQHF. CDR3 in DNA: TGTGCCAGTAGTACAAGGGGGAGTAGCAATCAGCCCCAGCATTTT. The full variable domain, with the rest looked up from reference TRBV19 and TRBJ1-5, is DGGITQSPKYLFRKEGQNVTLSCEQNLNHDAMYWYRQDPGQGLRLIYYSQIVNDFQKGDIAEGYSVSREKKESFPLTVTSAQKNPTAFYLCASSTRGSSNQPQHFGDGTRLSIL.

Points on this clone: One end of the junction varies from germline; a read error may be responsible. V usage is TRBV7-9 and J usage is TRBJ2-7; 9 nucleotides agree with TRBD1. Germline assignment: CDR1 SEHNR and CDR2 FQNEAQ (reference sequence). The CDR3 contains 13 residues. The CDR3 DNA reads as TGTTCCAGCGGACAGGGGAGGGGATACGAGCAGTACTTC. It translates to CSSGQGRGYEQYF.

The J gene is TRBJ2-7, the V gene TRBV7-3; 8 bases are shared with TRBD2. CDR1 is SGHTA, CDR2 FQGTGA, per germline. After removal of 5 bases from V and 0 bases from J, the junction contained 3 bases not matched to a gene. CDR3 length: 14 residues. The CDR3 spells CASSLSGTSYEQYF. The CDR3 nucleotides are TGTGCCAGCAGCCTTAGCGGGACCTCCTACGAGCAGTACTTC.